This TCR beta chain was identified in a study of CD8+CD57+ T cells in acquired aplastic anemia. Study-level background: Sorted cells (CD4+ and CD8+) yielded DNA amounts that averaged roughly 3 ug. Overall study findings and caveats: The number of CD8+ CDR3 sequences shared by patients and controls was 25 to 35.

Both TCR beta VDJ combination and CDR3 sequence profiling were carried out. Genomic DNA was the template for this profiling. TCRdb reprocessed the reads with MiXCR, giving one entry per CDR3 protein. The sample has 160,000 or so distinct CDR3 sequences, roughly 48% seen once. The CDR3 length is 14 residues. V gave up 6 bases and J gave up 1 base; unmatched junction bases: 4. The germline V gene has CDR1 MGHDK and CDR2 SYGVNS. As for this clonotype: Its specificity is unknown.

Only patients with CD8+CD57+ cell expansion on flow cytometry were chosen for sequencing. Among the patients, all had severe acquired aplastic anemia. The material sequenced was sorted CD4+, CD8+, or CD8+CD57+ T cells (not recorded which) from PBMCs. This rearrangement joins TRBV25-1 to TRBJ1-1; 8 nucleotides line up with TRBD1. The sequence came from a human donor with aplastic anemia. This chain's CDR3 is CASRAGQENTEAFF. In DNA form, the CDR3 reads TGTGCCAGCAGAGCGGGACAGGAGAACACTGAAGCTTTCTTT.